The rows below give T cell receptor beta chains drawn from one sample of a study of T cell clonotyping in hematopoietic cell transplantation. Only in-frame clones appear in the TCRdb table, and some are missing; sequencing was by immunoSEQ multiplex PCR. In the table there are tens of thousands of clones, 75% to 90% of which are singletons. This specimen consisted of peripheral blood mononuclear cells, obtained before stem cell transplant. The origin of the receptors is a man aged 55 to 70 with acute myeloid leukemia. Some clones in this sample may be carry-over from other donors' samples. Both conserved end residues are part of each CDR3. A D gene is named only where the DNA matches it firmly. Clone size appears in some rows only: once, few, many, or a class for an expanded clone.

D gene	clone size	V gene	J gene	CDR3 protein	CDR3 DNA
-	-	TRBV11-2	TRBJ1-6	CASSLVGQRYSPLHF	TGTGCCAGCAGCTTAGTAGGGCAGCGCTATTCACCCCTCCACTTT
TRBD2	-	TRBV29-1	TRBJ2-7	CSVTGTSGGHEQYF	TGCAGCGTAACCGGGACTAGCGGAGGCCACGAGCAGTACTTC
TRBD1	-	TRBV7-9	TRBJ1-5	CASSSTGESQPQHF	TGTGCCAGCAGCTCGACAGGGGAATCACAGCCCCAGCATTTT
-	-	TRBV7-2	TRBJ2-7	CASSLVTNGPEEQYF	TGTGCCAGCAGCTTAGTCACGAATGGACCTGAGGAGCAGTACTTC
-	few	TRBV6-6	TRBJ1-6	CASSYSTAGNSPLHF	TGTGCCAGCAGTTACTCAACTGCTGGCAATTCACCCCTCCACTTT
TRBD1	-	TRBV6-5	TRBJ1-3	CASRTKTGTGNTIYF	TGTGCCAGCAGGACAAAGACAGGGACTGGAAACACCATATATTTT
-	-	TRBV21-1	TRBJ2-7	CASSKVRGVQEGLYEQYF	TGTGCCAGCAGCAAAGTAAGGGGGGTCCAAGAAGGGCTCTACGAGCAGTACTTC
TRBD1	-	TRBV7-8	TRBJ1-3	CASSPQTGNSGNTIYF	TGTGCCAGCAGCCCTCAGACAGGGAACTCTGGAAACACCATATATTTT
-	-	TRBV27	TRBJ2-7	CASRTTGYEQYF	TGTGCCAGCAGGACGACCGGTTACGAGCAGTACTTC
-	-	TRBV4-3	TRBJ1-1	CASSQSSGGIAEAFF	TGCGCCAGCAGCCAATCGAGCGGGGGTATAGCTGAAGCTTTCTTT
-	-	TRBV2	TRBJ1-1	CASSINRDSFVNTEAFF	TGTGCCAGCAGTATAAACAGGGATTCCTTTGTGAACACTGAAGCTTTCTTT
-	-	TRBV7-2	TRBJ2-5	CASSTQHAPKETQYF	TGTGCCAGCAGCACACAGCACGCGCCCAAAGAGACCCAGTACTTC
TRBD1	-	TRBV6-1	TRBJ2-7	CASRGQGAISYEQYF	TGTGCCAGCAGGGGACAGGGGGCCATCTCCTACGAGCAGTACTTC
-	-	TRBV2	TRBJ1-5	CASKQQVSNQPQHF	TGTGCCAGCAAGCAACAGGTGAGCAATCAGCCCCAGCATTTT
-	-	TRBV21-1	TRBJ1-1	CASSNGTGNTEAFF	TGTGCCAGCAGCAATGGAACAGGGAACACTGAAGCTTTCTTT
-	-	TRBV4-2	TRBJ2-3	CASSQVAQYTDTQYF	TGTGCCAGCAGCCAGGTAGCACAGTACACAGATACGCAGTATTTT